The entry below gives a single TCR beta chain sequence along with its context. This specimen comes from a study of cytomegalovirus exposure and HLA in healthy donors. Primers included in the PCR were 60 Vbeta and 13 Jbeta primers. Original methodology: About 12 million of around 85 million unique TCR beta chains were shared, per a later count. Assay: immunoSEQ multiplex PCR; the TCRdb copy retains only in-frame clones and omits some. That table gives V, J and clone size, and the DNA gave D and trimming. This table lists about 32,000 clones. The sequenced sample was PBMCs. The clonotype originates from a female donor in good health and CMV-seronegative.

The DNA of the CDR3 is TGTGCCAGCAAACTAGGGGGCGGAGAGACCCAGTACTTC. It is translated as CASKLGGGETQYF. The chain links TRBV7-2 to TRBJ2-5; 7 nucleotides match TRBD1. Germline CDR1 SGHTA, CDR2 FQGNSA. The CDR3 is 13 amino acids. Trimming at V came to 7 bases and at J to 4 bases, leaving 6 bases not matched to a gene.